A single TCR beta chain is shown here with its context. It lacks a known antigen. No base-level quality is on record; no much larger clone is a single base apart. This sample stems from a study of Ad26.COV2.S vaccination and SARS-CoV-2 variants (dated by TCRdb to about 2021). Some background on the complete study: Vaccine-arm donors were drawn from COV1001, a multicentre, randomized, double-blind, placebo-controlled phase I-IIa trial of Ad26.COV2.S in healthy adults. TCRbeta repertoire sequencing was used to assess the specificity and breadth of SARS-CoV-2-reactive T cell receptors after Ad26.COV2.S vaccination. Dosing of Ad26.COV2.S was intramuscular, at either 5x10^10 or 1x10^11 viral particles, delivered as one shot or as two shots spaced 56 days apart. Throughout the experiments and outcome assessment, investigators stayed blinded to trial group allocation. Trial participants were randomized into five groups of five: low-dose or high-dose Ad26.COV2.S given once or twice, or placebo on both occasions. The TCR-sequenced set comprised around 30 samples: some 19 Ad26.COV2.S vaccine recipients, 5 placebo recipients and 8 SARS-CoV-2 convalescent individuals.

According to the germline V gene (reference sequence), CDR1 reads LGHDT and CDR2 reads YNNKEL. V is reduced by 2 bases and J by 2 bases, leaving a spacing of 9 bases between them. From cysteine to phenylalanine, the CDR3 is 14 amino acids long. This entry keeps only the CDR3 DNA: 42 bases, framed from base 1. The immunoSEQ Assay was used to sequence TCRbeta CDR3 regions. After extraction, genomic DNA underwent amplification by bias-controlled multiplex PCR, followed by high-throughput sequencing. Under the source paper's analysis protocol: Collapsing and filtering of sequences were performed to quantify the absolute abundance of each unique TCRbeta CDR3 region. Usable DNA was measured by amplifying reference genes present in all nucleated cells, and TCRbeta template counts were normalized to that usable DNA to estimate T cell fraction. Repertoire TCRs were annotated as SARS-CoV-2-specific when V gene, CDR3 amino acid sequence and J gene were exactly matched to a known reactive TCR set. The reference SARS-CoV-2 TCR set was obtained from MIRA and was filtered for enrichment in COVID-19-positive ImmuneCODE repertoires, whereby public or cross-reactive TCRs were removed. Using the MIRA antigens, annotated TCRs were further analysed by specific ORF or by position within an ORF. Depth was the summed frequency of annotated unique rearrangements, while breadth was defined as annotated unique rearrangements over total unique productive rearrangements. Two-sided Wilcoxon rank-sum tests were applied when comparing TCR breadth between groups. This immuneACCESS table, as held by TCRdb, lists in-frame sequences with V and J called but not all clones. Of the missing ones, under half trace to an unresolved V gene in checked studies; the others have no known cause. The DNA gave D and trimming, while V, J and clone size come from that table. This sample holds approximately 480,000 clones; around nine tenths were observed only once. Jointly, the top ten make up about 13% of the sample.

General conclusions and limits of the study: The study was not powered to compare responses between vaccine doses or regimens. Higher spike-specific TCR breadth was observed in Ad26.COV2.S recipients than in placebo recipients (P = 0.0014). Vaccine and placebo recipients had comparable non-spike TCR breadth, which fits with the vaccine containing only spike. The authors noted that total T cell responses may have been underestimated by the TCR breadth and depth analyses. After vaccination, spike-specific CD8+ and CD4+ T cell responses were reported to show substantial breadth.

The sample's treatment or condition, from its label and the paper: over 15 received Ad26.COV2.S at low or high dose, single or two shots; a few received placebo; per-sample allocation not given. Repertoires of vaccine and placebo recipients were sequenced from samples taken on day 63 after the first injection. Cohort 1b enrolled 25 adults aged 18-55 years at a single site in Boston, USA, between 29 July and 7 August 2020. As a vaccine, Ad26.COV2.S was a replication-incompetent adenovirus type 26 vector that expressed a prefusion-stabilized SARS-CoV-2 spike protein derived from the original Wuhan strain.

The specimen comprised peripheral blood, sampled in a trial of Ad26.COV2.S vaccine versus placebo. The sequence came from a person aged 18-60 years who received the Ad26.COV2.S COVID-19 vaccine or a placebo. Recombination linked TRBV3-1 (or the pseudogene TRBV3-2) to TRBJ1-1; the D gene cannot be named for sure. This receptor carries the CDR3 CASSQRATNTEAFF. In nucleotide form, the sequence is TGTGCCAGCAGCCAAAGGGCAACAAACACTGAAGCTTTCTTT.